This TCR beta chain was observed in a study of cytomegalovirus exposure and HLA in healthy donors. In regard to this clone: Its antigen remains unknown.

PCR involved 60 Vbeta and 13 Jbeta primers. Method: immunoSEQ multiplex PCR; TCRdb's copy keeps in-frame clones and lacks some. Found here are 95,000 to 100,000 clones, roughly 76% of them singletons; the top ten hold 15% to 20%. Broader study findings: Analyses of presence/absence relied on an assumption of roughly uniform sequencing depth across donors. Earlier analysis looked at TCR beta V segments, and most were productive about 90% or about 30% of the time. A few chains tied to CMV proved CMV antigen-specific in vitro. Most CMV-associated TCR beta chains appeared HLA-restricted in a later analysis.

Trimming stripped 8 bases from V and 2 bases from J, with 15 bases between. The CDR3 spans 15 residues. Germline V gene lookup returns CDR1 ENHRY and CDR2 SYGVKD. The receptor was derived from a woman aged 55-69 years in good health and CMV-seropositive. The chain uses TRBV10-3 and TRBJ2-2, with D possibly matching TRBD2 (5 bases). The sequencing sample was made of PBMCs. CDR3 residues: CAIRRESGNTGELFF. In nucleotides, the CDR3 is TGTGCCATCCGTAGAGAGAGCGGAAACACCGGGGAGCTGTTTTTT.